One and the same sample provided the 17 T cell receptor beta chains below, sequenced in a study of T cells in Graves' hyperthyroidism and ophthalmopathy (dated by TCRdb to between 2018 and 2021). Library preparation used multiplex PCR. Sequencing took place on an Illumina HiSeq 2000. TCR beta CDR3 regions were amplified from RNA transcripts. For the first round of RT-PCR on the TCR CDR3, the HTBI primer set was used together with the Qiagen OneStep RT-PCR kit. TCRdb reran the public reads through fastp at Q25 and MiXCR, keeping productive beta chains. CDR3 protein sequences are deduplicated, and each keeps its most common genes and DNA. Within this sample are approximately 420,000 distinct CDR3 sequences, with 15% of them counted one time only. About 31% of the sample lies in the top ten. The material sequenced was blood. The receptors derive from a woman under 40 with Graves' hyperthyroidism.

This clonotype occurred many times. The rearrangement joins TRBV12-3 or TRBV12-4 to TRBJ2-1; 9 bases match TRBD2. Germline trimming cut 6 bases from V and 5 bases from J; bases unmatched to any gene: 8. The CDR3 sequence is 15 residues long. The chain's CDR3 is CASSIAGVLDNEQFF. Written as DNA, the CDR3 is TGTGCCAGCAGCATAGCGGGAGTCTTGGACAATGAGCAGTTCTTC.

The chain employs TRBV18 and TRBJ1-3; no definite D call. The germline V gene has CDR1 KGHSH and CDR2 LQKENI. V lost 3 bases and J 4 bases, leaving 13 bases between the germline ends. The CDR3 spans 15 residues. The CDR3 spells CASSPREREGNTIYF. As DNA, the CDR3 is TGTGCCAGCTCACCTCGTGAGAGGGAAGGAAACACCATATATTTT.

This clonotype appeared many times. The J gene is TRBJ2-1, the V gene TRBV15; 10 bases match TRBD2. Germline lookup yields CDR1 LNHNV and CDR2 YYDKDF (reference sequence). Trimming at V came to 5 bases and at J to 6 bases, leaving 10 bases not matched to a gene. The CDR3 sequence is 16 residues long. CDR3 DNA: TGTGCCACCAGCTCCTGGGGGACTAGCGACCTCAATGAGCAGTTCTTC. Translating gives CATSSWGTSDLNEQFF.

This clonotype has only a few counts. The chain joins TRBV19 to TRBJ1-2, with 8 bases aligning to TRBD1. Germline V gives CDR1 LNHDA, CDR2 SQIVND (reference sequence). With V trimmed by 6 bases and J by 5 bases, 14 bases remained unmatched. This CDR3 has 16 residues. CDR3 nucleotide sequence: TGTGCCAGTAGGATGCTCGGGACAGGTCCCGAATATGGCTACACCTTC. Translating it yields CASRMLGTGPEYGYTF.

This clonotype showed up many times. The V and J genes are TRBV28 and TRBJ2-5; TRBD1 aligns across 10 bases. The CDR3 sequence is 14 residues long. After removal of 8 bases from V and 5 bases from J, the junction contained 8 bases not matched to a gene. In germline, CDR1 is MDHEN, CDR2 SYDVKM. CDR3 DNA sequence: TGTGCCAGCGGGGGACAGGGGAGAGAGGAGACCCAGTACTTC. This gives the protein CASGGQGREETQYF. Filled out from reference TRBV28 and TRBJ2-5, the complete variable domain reads DVKVTQSSRYLVKRTGEKVFLECVQDMDHENMFWYRQDPGLGLRLIYFSYDVKMKEKGDIPEGYSVSREKKERFSLILESASTNQTSMYLCASGGQGREETQYFGPGTRLLVL.

In this sample, this clonotype turned up a few times. The chain recombines TRBV20-1 with TRBJ1-1; D is uncertain. The V end was cut by 3 bases, the J end by 6 bases, with 17 bases between. The CDR3 spans 14 residues. Looked up from germline, CDR1 is DFQATT and CDR2 is SNEGSKA (reference sequence). The CDR3 DNA is TGCAGTGCTAGGTCCCACACGGGCGTGGCTGAAGCTTTCTTT. Its translation: CSARSHTGVAEAFF.

This rearrangement joins TRBV7-9 to TRBJ2-2; no clear D. The CDR3 runs 16 residues. The V and J ends lost 3 bases and 2 bases respectively, with 13 bases between them. Germline values: CDR1 SEHNR, CDR2 FQNEAQ (reference sequence). The CDR3 sequence: CASSLMRQINTGELFF. DNA for the CDR3: TGTGCCAGCAGCTTGATGCGGCAGATAAACACCGGGGAGCTGTTTTTT.

This clonotype showed up many times. The chain carries TRBV7-2 and TRBJ2-1, with 8 bases aligning to TRBD1. Germline CDR1 SGHTA, CDR2 FQGNSA. Germline trimming cut 4 bases from V and 1 base from J; bases unmatched to any gene: 3. This CDR3 has 15 amino acids. The CDR3 here is CASSSGQGSYNEQFF. The CDR3 DNA is TGTGCCAGCAGCTCCGGACAGGGTTCCTACAATGAGCAGTTCTTC.

This clonotype was recorded at least ten times. The chain links TRBV4-1 to TRBJ2-3; maybe TRBD2 (6 bases). Trimming took 2 bases from V and 0 from J, leaving 15 bases between them. This CDR3 has 17 residues. CDR1 and CDR2 (germline): MGHRA, YSYEKL. CDR3 sequence reads: CASSQLGGPDSTDTQYF. CDR3 sequence (DNA): TGCGCCAGCAGCCAACTAGGAGGGCCAGACAGCACAGATACGCAGTATTTT.

The chain employs TRBV11-2 and TRBJ2-1, with D uncertain. Germline CDR1 reads SGHAT; CDR2 reads FQNNGV. V was shortened by 6 bases and J by 5 bases, with 11 bases between the two germline ends. The CDR3 spans 13 residues. The CDR3 nucleotides read TGTGCCAGCAGTTCTGGAGTAAACAATGAGCAGTTCTTC. Protein: CASSSGVNNEQFF. The variable domain in full, with the rest retrieved from reference TRBV11-2 and TRBJ2-1, is EAGVAQSPRYKIIEKRQSVAFWCNPISGHATLYWYQQILGQGPKLLIQFQNNGVVDDSQLPKDRFSAERLKGVDSTLKIQPAKLEDSAVYLCASSSGVNNEQFFGPGTRLTVL.

The sample holds many counts of this clonotype. V is TRBV3-1 and J is TRBJ1-1; D is unclear. This CDR3 is 14 amino acids long. V lost 8 bases to trimming and J lost 5 bases, with 18 bases between them. The V gene's germline CDR1 is LGHDT and CDR2 YNNKEL (reference sequence). The CDR3 DNA is TGTGCCAGCTCCGGACGGCGGAACCCGACTGAAGCTTTCTTT. This codes for CASSGRRNPTEAFF. Full variable domain (missing parts from reference TRBV3-1 and TRBJ1-1): DTAVSQTPKYLVTQMGNDKSIKCEQNLGHDTMYWYKQDSKKFLKIMFSYNNKELIINETVPNRFSPKSPDKAHLNLHINSLELGDSAVYFCASSGRRNPTEAFFGQGTRLTVV.

Many counts were recorded for this clonotype. The rearrangement uses TRBV30 and TRBJ2-5, with D possibly matching TRBD2 (6 bases). This CDR3 region has 12 residues. Deletions cut 5 bases from V and 5 bases from J, with 12 bases between. Germline CDR1 reads GTSNPN; CDR2 reads SVGIG (reference sequence). CDR3 DNA sequence: TGTGCCTGGGGAGGGGTTTTGGAGACCCAGTACTTC. It codes for CAWGGVLETQYF. Drawing the rest from reference TRBV30 and TRBJ2-5, the complete variable domain is SQTIHQWPATLVQPVGSPLSLECTVEGTSNPNLYWYRQAAGRGLQLLFYSVGIGQISSEVPQNLSASRPQDRQFILSSKKLLLSDSGFYLCAWGGVLETQYFGPGTRLLVL.

In its sample, this clonotype was seen many times. V is TRBV30 and J is TRBJ1-4; no clear D gene. Trimming took off 0 bases at V and 0 bases at J, with 5 bases between the two ends. Germline loops: CDR1 GTSNPN, CDR2 SVGIG (reference sequence). The CDR3 is 14 amino acids. The CDR3 region has the DNA TGTGCCTGGAGTGTTGGGGCAACTAATGAAAAACTGTTTTTT. It specifies CAWSVGATNEKLFF.

V and J are TRBV15 and TRBJ2-3; 11 bases map to TRBD2. The V segment lost 5 bases and the J segment 3 bases; nucleotides outside the gene matches: 7. CDR1 and CDR2 (germline): LNHNV, YYDKDF (reference sequence). The CDR3 sequence is 16 residues long. The CDR3 bases are TGTGCCACCAGCGGGGGACTAGCGGCTAGAACAGATACGCAGTATTTT. Its translation is CATSGGLAARTDTQYF.

Ten or more counts support this clonotype. The chain carries TRBV29-1 and TRBJ2-7; D gene ambiguous. CDR1 SQVTM and CDR2 ANQGSEA come from the germline V gene. Trimming stripped 4 bases from V and 9 bases from J, with 13 bases between. The CDR3 contains 11 residues. For the CDR3, the DNA is TGCAGCGTTGTCATCACGGGTGGGCAGTACTTC. Protein sequence: CSVVITGGQYF.

The chain is built from TRBV5-1 and TRBJ1-4, with D unclear. This CDR3 contains 13 residues. The V gene's germline CDR1 is SGHRS and CDR2 YFSETQ. V gave up 4 bases and J gave up 8 bases, with 12 bases separating them. The CDR3 nucleotides are TGCGCCAGCAGCGTTGAGTACCGGGAAAAACTGTTTTTT. Encoded protein: CASSVEYREKLFF.

This clonotype was seen ten or more times. V gene TRBV3-1 combines with J gene TRBJ2-7; tentative D call: TRBD2 (6 bases). CDR1 is LGHDT, CDR2 YNNKEL, per germline (reference sequence). The CDR3 is 13 residues long. V lost 1 base, J lost 6 bases, and 10 bases lay in between. CDR3 nucleotide sequence: TGTGCCAGCAGCCAAGGGACTATTACCGAGCAGTACTTC. Translation: CASSQGTITEQYF.